This T cell receptor beta chain derives from a study of response to subunit inactivated influenza vaccine. A few counts support this clonotype. TCRdb reanalysed the RT-PCR reads using MiXCR and keeps one entry per CDR3 protein. The sample holds fewer than 550,000 distinct CDR3 sequences; around 25% are singletons and the top ten take 1.5% to 2%. This sample comprised CD4+ T cells sorted from PBMCs, obtained about 5 days after vaccination. This receptor was taken from a man aged 50 to 60 who received an inactivated influenza vaccine.

CDR3 sequence (DNA): TGTGCCAGCAGTTTTAATATGGAGACCCAGTACTTC. Translating it yields CASSFNMETQYF. The V call is TRBV12-3 or TRBV12-4, the J call TRBJ2-5; D is undetermined. The CDR3 loop spans 12 amino acids. V lost 3 bases, J lost 5 bases, and 7 bases lay in between.